The clone carrying this T cell receptor (beta chain) occurred once. The sample comes from a study of blood T cell repertoires in COVID-19. Study as a whole: T cells, B-cell-depleted T cells, or PBMCs supplied cDNA or gDNA.

The germline V gene has CDR1 SGHDT and CDR2 YYEEEE. This CDR3 contains 13 residues. Unmatched junction bases numbered 6, after V lost 5 bases and J lost 7 bases. In the authors' workflow: From reference gene primer amplification, estimates of nucleated cell counts were derived. Generated by immunoSEQ multiplex PCR, the TCRdb table keeps only in-frame clones and is missing some. V and J calls and clone size are given by that table; D and trimming were obtained from the DNA. The sample consists of around 700,000 clones, 90% of them appearing once. The source is a woman aged 18-29 years with acute or convalescent COVID-19. Sequencing input: peripheral blood. The genes are TRBV5-6 and TRBJ2-7, with 10 bases aligning to TRBD1. CDR3 nucleotides: TGTGCCAGCAGTTGGGGACAGGGGAGGGAGCAGTACTTC. Amino acid sequence: CASSWGQGREQYF.